The T cell receptor beta chain under discussion was sequenced for a study of regulatory T cells in long-lasting Graves disease. This clonotype was observed a few times. Time point of the sample: persistent/refractory GD, antithyroid drugs over 5 years with positive TRAb. The TCR library was made from RNA that had been extracted from PBMCs in TRIzol. This CDR3 has 13 residues. Trimming stripped 6 bases from V and 8 bases from J, with 14 bases between. TCR beta libraries were built with iRepertoire HTBI primers and Arm-PCR of CDR3 regions. From the multiplex PCR reads, TCRdb called clonotypes with MiXCR, one entry per CDR3 protein. Found here are more than 650,000 distinct CDR3 sequences, roughly 30% of them singletons; the top ten hold 40% to 55%.

Sample: peripheral blood mononuclear cells (PBMCs), taken when the disease was refractory, from a patient treated with antithyroid drugs. This clonotype was sampled from a female donor with Graves disease. This chain connects TRBV12-3 or TRBV12-4 to TRBJ1-5; possibly TRBD1 for D (6 bases). The CDR3 bases are TGTGCCAGCAGCCCCAGCGGGGGCAAGCCCCAGCATTTT. Its protein product is CASSPSGGKPQHF.